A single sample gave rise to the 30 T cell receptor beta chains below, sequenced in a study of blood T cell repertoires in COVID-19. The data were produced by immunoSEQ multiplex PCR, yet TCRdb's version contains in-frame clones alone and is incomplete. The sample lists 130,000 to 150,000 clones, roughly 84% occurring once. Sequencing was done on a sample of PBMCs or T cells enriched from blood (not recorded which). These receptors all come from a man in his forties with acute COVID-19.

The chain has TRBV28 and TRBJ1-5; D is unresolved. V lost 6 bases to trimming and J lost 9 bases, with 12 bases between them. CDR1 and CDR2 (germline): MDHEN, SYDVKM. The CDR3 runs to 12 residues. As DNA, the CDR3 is TGTGCCAGCAGGTCAAATTACGGGCCCCAGCATTTT. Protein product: CASRSNYGPQHF.

The CDR3 spells CASSLQTSGRGEQFF. DNA for the CDR3: TGTGCCAGCAGCTTACAGACTAGCGGGAGGGGTGAGCAGTTCTTC. The V call is TRBV7-2, the J call TRBJ2-1; 14 nucleotides match TRBD2. The CDR3 loop spans 15 amino acids. Trimming removed 2 bases from V and 9 bases from J; junction bases left unmatched: 3. The germline V gene encodes CDR1 SGHTA and CDR2 FQGNSA.

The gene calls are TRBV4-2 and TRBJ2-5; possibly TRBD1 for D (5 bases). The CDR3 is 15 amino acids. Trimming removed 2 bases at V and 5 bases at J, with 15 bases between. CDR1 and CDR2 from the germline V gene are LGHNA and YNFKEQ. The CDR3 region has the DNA TGTGCCAGCAGCCAACTTAGGGGCCTCTGGGAGACCCAGTACTTC. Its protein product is CASSQLRGLWETQYF.

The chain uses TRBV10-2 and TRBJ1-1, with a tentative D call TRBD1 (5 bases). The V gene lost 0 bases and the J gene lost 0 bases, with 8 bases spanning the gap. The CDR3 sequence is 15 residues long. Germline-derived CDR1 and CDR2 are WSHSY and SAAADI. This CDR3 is CASSESGGMNTEAFF. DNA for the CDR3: TGCGCCAGCAGTGAGTCGGGGGGGATGAACACTGAAGCTTTCTTT.

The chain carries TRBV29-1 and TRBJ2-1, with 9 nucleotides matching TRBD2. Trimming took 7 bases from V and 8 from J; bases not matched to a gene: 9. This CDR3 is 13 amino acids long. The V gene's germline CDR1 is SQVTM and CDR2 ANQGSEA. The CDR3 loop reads CSGRTSEGDEQFF. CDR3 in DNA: TGCAGCGGTCGGACTAGCGAAGGGGATGAGCAGTTCTTC.

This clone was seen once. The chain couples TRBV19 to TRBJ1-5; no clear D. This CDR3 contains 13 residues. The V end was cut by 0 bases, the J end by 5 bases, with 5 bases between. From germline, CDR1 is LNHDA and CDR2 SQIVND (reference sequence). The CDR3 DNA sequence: TGTGCCAGTAGTATAGATAACTATCAGCCCCAGCATTTT. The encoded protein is CASSIDNYQPQHF.

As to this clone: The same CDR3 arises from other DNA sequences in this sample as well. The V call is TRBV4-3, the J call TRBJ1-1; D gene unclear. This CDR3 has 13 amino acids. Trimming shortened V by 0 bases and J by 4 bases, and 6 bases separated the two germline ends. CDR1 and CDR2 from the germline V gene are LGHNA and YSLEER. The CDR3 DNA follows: TGCGCCAGCAGCCAAGATCGGGGCACTGAAGCTTTCTTT. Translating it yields CASSQDRGTEAFF.

The CDR3 region is CASSLALAANQETQYF. The CDR3, as DNA: TGCGCCAGCAGCTTGGCTCTAGCGGCTAACCAAGAGACCCAGTACTTC. The chain combines TRBV5-1 with TRBJ2-5; 7 nucleotides agree with TRBD2. CDR3 length: 16 residues. The germline gives CDR1 SGHRS, CDR2 YFSETQ. The V and J ends lost 0 bases and 0 bases, in that order; junction bases with no gene match: 5.

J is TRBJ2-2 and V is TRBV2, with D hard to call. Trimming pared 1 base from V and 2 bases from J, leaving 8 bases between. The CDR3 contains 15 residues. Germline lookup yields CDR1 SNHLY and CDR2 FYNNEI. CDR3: CASSEGFRNTGELFF. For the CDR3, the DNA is TGTGCCAGCAGTGAAGGTTTCAGAAACACCGGGGAGCTGTTTTTT.

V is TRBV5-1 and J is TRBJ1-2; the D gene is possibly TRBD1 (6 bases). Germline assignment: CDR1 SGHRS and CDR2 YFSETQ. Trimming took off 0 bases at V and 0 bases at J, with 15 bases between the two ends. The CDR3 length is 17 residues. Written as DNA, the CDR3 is TGCGCCAGCAGCTTGGCCCTCGGGACACCCACTAACTATGGCTACACCTTC. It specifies CASSLALGTPTNYGYTF. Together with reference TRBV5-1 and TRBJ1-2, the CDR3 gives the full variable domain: KAGVTQTPRYLIKTRGQQVTLSCSPISGHRSVSWYQQTPGQGLQFLFEYFSETQRNKGNFPGRFSGRQFSNSRSEMNVSTLELGDSALYLCASSLALGTPTNYGYTFGSGTRLTVV.

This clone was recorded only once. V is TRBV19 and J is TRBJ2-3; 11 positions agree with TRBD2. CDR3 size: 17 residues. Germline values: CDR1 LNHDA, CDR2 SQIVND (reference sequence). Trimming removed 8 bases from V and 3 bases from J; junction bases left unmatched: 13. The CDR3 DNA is TGTGCCAGTTCACAAGAACTAGCGGGGGCAGGGACAGATACGCAGTATTTT. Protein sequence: CASSQELAGAGTDTQYF.

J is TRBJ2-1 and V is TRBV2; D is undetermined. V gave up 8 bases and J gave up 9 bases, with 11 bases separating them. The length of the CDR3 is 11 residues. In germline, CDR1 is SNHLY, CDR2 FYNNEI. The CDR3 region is CASRFGGEQFF. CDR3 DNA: TGTGCCAGCCGTTTCGGTGGTGAGCAGTTCTTC. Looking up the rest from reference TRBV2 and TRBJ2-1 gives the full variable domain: EPEVTQTPSHQVTQMGQEVILRCVPISNHLYFYWYRQILGQKVEFLVSFYNNEISEKSEIFDDQFSVERPDGSNFTLKIRSTKLEDSAMYFCASRFGGEQFFGPGTRLTVL.

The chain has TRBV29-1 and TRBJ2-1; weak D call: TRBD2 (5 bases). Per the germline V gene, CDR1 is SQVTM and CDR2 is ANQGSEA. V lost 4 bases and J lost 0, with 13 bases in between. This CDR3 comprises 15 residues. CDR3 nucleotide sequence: TGCAGCGTTGCGGGGTGGTGGAGCTCCTACAATGAGCAGTTCTTC. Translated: CSVAGWWSSYNEQFF.

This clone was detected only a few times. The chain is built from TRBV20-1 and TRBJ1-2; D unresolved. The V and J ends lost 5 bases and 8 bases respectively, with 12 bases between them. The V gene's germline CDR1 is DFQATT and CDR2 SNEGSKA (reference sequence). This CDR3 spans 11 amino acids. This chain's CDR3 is CSARLLQGYTF. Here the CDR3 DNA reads TGCAGTGCTCGGCTTTTACAGGGCTACACCTTC.

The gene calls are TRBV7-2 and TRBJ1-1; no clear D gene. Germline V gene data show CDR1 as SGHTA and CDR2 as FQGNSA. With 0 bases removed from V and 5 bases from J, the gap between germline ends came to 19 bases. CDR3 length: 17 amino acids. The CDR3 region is CASSLASTNRAGTEAFF. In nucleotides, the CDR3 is TGTGCCAGCAGCTTAGCGTCCACTAACCGGGCGGGGACTGAAGCTTTCTTT.

The CDR3 is CASSLSPGGGYNEQFF. The DNA of the CDR3 is TGCGCCAGCAGCTTGTCCCCGGGGGGCGGGTACAATGAGCAGTTCTTC. This chain uses TRBV5-1 with TRBJ2-1; D may be TRBD2 (7 bases). Germline values: CDR1 SGHRS, CDR2 YFSETQ. The CDR3 totals 16 residues. Between the trimmed V and J ends, which lost 1 base and 4 bases, there was a span of 15 bases. Supplemented by reference TRBV5-1 and TRBJ2-1, the full variable domain reads KAGVTQTPRYLIKTRGQQVTLSCSPISGHRSVSWYQQTPGQGLQFLFEYFSETQRNKGNFPGRFSGRQFSNSRSEMNVSTLELGDSALYLCASSLSPGGGYNEQFFGPGTRLTVL.

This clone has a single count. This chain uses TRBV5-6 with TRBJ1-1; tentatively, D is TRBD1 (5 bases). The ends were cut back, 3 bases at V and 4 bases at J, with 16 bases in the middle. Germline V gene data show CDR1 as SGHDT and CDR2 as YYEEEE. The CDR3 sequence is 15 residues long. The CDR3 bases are TGTGCCAGCAGCTGGCAGGGATCGGGGGGCACTGAAGCTTTCTTT. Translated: CASSWQGSGGTEAFF.

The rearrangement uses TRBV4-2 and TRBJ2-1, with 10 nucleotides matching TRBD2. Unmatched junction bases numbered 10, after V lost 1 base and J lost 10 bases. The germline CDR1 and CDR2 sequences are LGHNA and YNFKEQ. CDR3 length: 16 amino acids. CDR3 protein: CASSQATASGGAEQFF. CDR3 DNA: TGTGCCAGCAGCCAAGCAACGGCTAGCGGGGGCGCCGAGCAGTTCTTC.

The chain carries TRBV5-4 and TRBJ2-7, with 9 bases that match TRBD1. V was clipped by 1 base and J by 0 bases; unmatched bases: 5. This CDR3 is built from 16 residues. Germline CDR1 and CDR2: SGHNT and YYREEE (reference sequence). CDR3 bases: TGTGCCAGCAGCTTGTTAGGGACAGGGAGCTCCTACGAGCAGTACTTC. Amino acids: CASSLLGTGSSYEQYF.

In DNA, the CDR3 is TGCGCCAGCAGCCGCACTGAGCTAGCGGGGGGGTCTGAGCAGTTCTTC. This translates into CASSRTELAGGSEQFF. The chain uses TRBV4-3 and TRBJ2-1; 12 nucleotides line up with TRBD2. After removal of 4 bases from V and 9 bases from J, the junction contained 10 bases not matched to a gene. The CDR3 covers 16 residues. Per germline, CDR1 LGHNA and CDR2 YSLEER.

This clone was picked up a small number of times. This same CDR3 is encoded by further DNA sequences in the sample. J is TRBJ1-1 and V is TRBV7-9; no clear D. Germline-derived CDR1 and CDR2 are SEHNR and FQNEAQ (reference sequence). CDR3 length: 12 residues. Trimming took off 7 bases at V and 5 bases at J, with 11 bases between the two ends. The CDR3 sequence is CASTLGGTEAFF. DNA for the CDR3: TGTGCCAGCACCTTGGGAGGAACTGAAGCTTTCTTT.

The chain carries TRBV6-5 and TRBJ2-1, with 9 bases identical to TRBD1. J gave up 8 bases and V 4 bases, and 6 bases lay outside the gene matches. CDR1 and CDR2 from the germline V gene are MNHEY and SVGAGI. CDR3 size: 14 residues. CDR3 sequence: CASSLTGGWDEQFF. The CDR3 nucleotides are TGTGCCAGCAGTTTGACAGGGGGGTGGGATGAGCAGTTCTTC.

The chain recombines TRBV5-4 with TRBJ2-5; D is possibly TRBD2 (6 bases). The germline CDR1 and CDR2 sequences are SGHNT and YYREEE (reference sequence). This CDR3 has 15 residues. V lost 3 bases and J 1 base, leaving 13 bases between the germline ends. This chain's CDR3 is CASSSIGTFQETQYF. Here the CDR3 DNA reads TGTGCCAGCAGCTCCATCGGGACTTTCCAAGAGACCCAGTACTTC.

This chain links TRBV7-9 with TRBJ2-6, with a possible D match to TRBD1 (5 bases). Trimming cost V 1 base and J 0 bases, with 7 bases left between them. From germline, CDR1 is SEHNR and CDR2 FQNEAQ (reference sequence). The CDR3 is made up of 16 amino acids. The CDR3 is CASSLETGSGANVLTF. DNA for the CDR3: TGTGCCAGCAGCTTAGAAACAGGCTCTGGGGCCAACGTCCTGACTTTC.

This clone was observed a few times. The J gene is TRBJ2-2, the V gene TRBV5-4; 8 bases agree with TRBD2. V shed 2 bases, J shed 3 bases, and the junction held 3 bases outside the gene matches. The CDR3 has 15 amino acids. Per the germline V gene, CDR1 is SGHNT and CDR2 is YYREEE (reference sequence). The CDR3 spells CASSFGTRDTGELFF. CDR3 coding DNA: TGTGCCAGCAGCTTCGGGACTAGGGACACCGGGGAGCTGTTTTTT.

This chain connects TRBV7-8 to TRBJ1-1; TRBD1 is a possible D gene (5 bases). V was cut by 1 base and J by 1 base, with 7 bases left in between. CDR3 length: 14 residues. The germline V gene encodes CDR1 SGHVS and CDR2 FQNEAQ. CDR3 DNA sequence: TGTGCCAGCAGCTTAGGGGGCAGGAACACTGAAGCTTTCTTT. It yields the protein CASSLGGRNTEAFF.

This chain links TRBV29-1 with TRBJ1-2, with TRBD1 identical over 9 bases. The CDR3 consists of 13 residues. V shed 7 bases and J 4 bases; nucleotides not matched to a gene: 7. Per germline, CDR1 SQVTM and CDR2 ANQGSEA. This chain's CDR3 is CSAYTGGGYGYTF. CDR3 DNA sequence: TGCAGCGCTTATACAGGGGGCGGCTATGGCTACACCTTC. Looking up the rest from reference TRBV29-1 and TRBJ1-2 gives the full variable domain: SAVISQKPSRDICQRGTSLTIQCQVDSQVTMMFWYRQQPGQSLTLIATANQGSEATYESGFVIDKFPISRPNLTFSTLTVSNMSPEDSSIYLCSAYTGGGYGYTFGSGTRLTVV.

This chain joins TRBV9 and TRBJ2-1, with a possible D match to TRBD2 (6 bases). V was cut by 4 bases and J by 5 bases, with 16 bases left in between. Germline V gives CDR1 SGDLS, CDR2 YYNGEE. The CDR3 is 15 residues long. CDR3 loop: CASSKTEGLNNEQFF. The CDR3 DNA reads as TGTGCCAGCAGCAAGACTGAGGGACTTAACAATGAGCAGTTCTTC. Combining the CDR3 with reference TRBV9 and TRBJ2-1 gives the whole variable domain DSGVTQTPKHLITATGQRVTLRCSPRSGDLSVYWYQQSLDQGLQFLIQYYNGEERAKGNILERFSAQQFPDLHSELNLSSLELGDSALYFCASSKTEGLNNEQFFGPGTRLTVL.

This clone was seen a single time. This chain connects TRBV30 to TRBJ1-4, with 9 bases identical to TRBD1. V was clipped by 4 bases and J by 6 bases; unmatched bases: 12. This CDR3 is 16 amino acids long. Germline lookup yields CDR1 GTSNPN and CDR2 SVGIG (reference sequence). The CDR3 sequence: CAWNSPGQGGDEKLFF. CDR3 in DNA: TGTGCCTGGAATTCCCCGGGACAGGGTGGTGATGAAAAACTGTTTTTT.

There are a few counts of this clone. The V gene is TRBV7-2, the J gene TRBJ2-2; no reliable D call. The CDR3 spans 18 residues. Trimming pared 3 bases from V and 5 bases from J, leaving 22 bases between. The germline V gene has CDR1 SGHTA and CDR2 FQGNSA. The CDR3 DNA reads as TGTGCCAGCAGCTTTAGCCCGTCTAGTGTACGGGTGACCGGGGAGCTGTTTTTT. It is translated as CASSFSPSSVRVTGELFF.